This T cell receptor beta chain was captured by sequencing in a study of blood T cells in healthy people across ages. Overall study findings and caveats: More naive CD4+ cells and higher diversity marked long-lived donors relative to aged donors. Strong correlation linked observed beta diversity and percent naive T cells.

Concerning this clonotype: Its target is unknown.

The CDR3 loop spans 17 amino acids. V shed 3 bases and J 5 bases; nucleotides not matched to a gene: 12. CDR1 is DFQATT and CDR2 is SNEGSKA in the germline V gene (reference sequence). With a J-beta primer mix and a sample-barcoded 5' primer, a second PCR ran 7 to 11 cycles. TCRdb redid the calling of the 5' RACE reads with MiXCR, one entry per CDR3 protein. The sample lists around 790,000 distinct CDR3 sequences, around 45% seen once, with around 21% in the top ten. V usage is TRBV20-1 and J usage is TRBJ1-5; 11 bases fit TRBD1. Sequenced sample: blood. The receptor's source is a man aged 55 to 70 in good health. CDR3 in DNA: TGCAGTGCTAGGAGAGCCCCCTGGACAGGGGGCGATCAGCCCCAGCATTTT. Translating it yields CSARRAPWTGGDQPQHF.